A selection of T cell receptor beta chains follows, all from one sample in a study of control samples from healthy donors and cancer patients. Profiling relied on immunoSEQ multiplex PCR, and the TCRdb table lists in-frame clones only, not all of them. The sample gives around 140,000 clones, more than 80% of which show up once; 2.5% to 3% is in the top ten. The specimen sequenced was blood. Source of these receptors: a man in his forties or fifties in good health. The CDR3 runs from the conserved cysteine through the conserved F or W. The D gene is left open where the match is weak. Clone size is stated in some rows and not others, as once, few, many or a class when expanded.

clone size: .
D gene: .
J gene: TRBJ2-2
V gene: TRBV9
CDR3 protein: CASSVVENTGELFF
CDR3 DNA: TGTGCCAGCAGCGTGGTAGAGAACACCGGGGAGCTGTTTTTT

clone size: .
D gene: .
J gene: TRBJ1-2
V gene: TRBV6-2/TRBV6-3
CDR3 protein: CASSYHENLGYTF
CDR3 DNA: TGTGCCAGCAGTTACCATGAGAACTTGGGCTACACCTTC

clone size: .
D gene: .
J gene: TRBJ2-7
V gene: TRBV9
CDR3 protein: CASSVSERALSYEQYF
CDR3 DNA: TGTGCCAGCAGCGTAAGTGAGCGGGCCCTCTCCTACGAGCAGTACTTC

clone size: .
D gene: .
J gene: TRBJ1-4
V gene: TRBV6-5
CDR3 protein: CASSYSGTDEKLFF
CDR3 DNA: TGTGCCAGCAGTTACTCCGGGACGGATGAAAAACTGTTTTTT

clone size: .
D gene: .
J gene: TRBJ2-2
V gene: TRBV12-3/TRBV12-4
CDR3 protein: CASTRENTGELFF
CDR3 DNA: TGTGCCAGCACCCGAGAGAACACCGGGGAGCTGTTTTTT

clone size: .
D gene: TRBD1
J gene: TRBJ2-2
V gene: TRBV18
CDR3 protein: CASSNRGTGELFF
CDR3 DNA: TGTGCCAGCTCAAACAGGGGCACCGGGGAGCTGTTTTTT

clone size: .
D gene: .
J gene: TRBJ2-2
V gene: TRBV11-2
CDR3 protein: CASSRLLNTGELFF
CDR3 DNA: TGTGCCAGCAGCAGACTGCTCAACACCGGGGAGCTGTTTTTT

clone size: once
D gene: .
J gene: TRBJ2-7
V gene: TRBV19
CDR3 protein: CASSMRGASYEQYF
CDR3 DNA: TGTGCCAGTAGTATGCGAGGGGCCTCCTACGAGCAGTACTTC

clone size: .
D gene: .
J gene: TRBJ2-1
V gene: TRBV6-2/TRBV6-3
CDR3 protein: CASSYSISRGQFF
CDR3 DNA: TGTGCCAGCAGTTACTCGATTTCGCGAGGCCAGTTCTTC

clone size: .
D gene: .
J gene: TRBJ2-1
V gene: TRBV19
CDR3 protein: CASSSRGLSYNEQFF
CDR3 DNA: TGTGCCAGTAGTTCTCGGGGGCTCTCCTACAATGAGCAGTTCTTC

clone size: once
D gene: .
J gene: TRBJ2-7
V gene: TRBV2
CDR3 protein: CASGDYEQYF
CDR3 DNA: TGTGCCAGCGGCGACTACGAGCAGTACTTC

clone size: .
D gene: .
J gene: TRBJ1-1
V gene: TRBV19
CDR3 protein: CASSRGRRRNTEAFF
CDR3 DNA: TGTGCCAGTAGTCGGGGCAGGCGACGGAACACTGAAGCTTTCTTT

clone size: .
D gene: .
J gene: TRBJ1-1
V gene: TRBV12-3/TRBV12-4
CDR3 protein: CASSLGENTEAFF
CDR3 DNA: TGTGCCAGCAGTTTAGGAGAGAACACTGAAGCTTTCTTT

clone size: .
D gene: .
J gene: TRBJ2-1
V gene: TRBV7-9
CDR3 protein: CASAHLGVAYNEQFF
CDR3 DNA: TGTGCCAGCGCCCACCTAGGGGTGGCCTACAATGAGCAGTTCTTC

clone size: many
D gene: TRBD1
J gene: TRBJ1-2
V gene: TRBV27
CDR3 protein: CASSLTTGGAMGGYTF
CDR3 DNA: TGTGCCAGCAGTTTAACGACAGGGGGCGCTATGGGCGGCTACACCTTC

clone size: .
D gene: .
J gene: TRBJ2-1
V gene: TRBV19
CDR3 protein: CASSIDGNEQFF
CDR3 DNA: TGTGCCAGTAGTATAGATGGAAATGAGCAGTTCTTC

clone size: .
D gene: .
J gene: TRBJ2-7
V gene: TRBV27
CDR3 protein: CASGDEQYF
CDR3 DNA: TGTGCCAGCGGGGACGAGCAGTACTTC

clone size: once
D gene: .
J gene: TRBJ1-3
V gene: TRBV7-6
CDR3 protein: CASSLDGGAGNTIYF
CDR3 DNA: TGTGCCAGCAGCTTAGACGGGGGCGCTGGAAACACCATATATTTT

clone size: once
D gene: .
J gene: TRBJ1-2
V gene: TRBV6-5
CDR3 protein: CASRIQVGDYGYTF
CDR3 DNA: TGTGCCAGCAGAATACAGGTGGGGGACTATGGCTACACCTTC

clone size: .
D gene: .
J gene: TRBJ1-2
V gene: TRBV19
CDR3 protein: CASSIADRESDGYTF
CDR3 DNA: TGTGCCAGTAGTATAGCCGACAGAGAAAGTGATGGCTACACCTTC

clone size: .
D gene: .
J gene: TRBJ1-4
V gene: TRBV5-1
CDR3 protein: CASSLPSNEKLFF
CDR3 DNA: TGCGCCAGCAGCTTGCCCTCTAATGAAAAACTGTTTTTT

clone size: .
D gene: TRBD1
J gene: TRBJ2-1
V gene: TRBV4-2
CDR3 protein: CASSHGSGTGGNNEQFF
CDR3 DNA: TGTGCCAGCAGCCACGGTTCCGGGACAGGGGGGAACAATGAGCAGTTCTTC

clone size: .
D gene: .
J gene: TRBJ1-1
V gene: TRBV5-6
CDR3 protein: CASSPGKGNTEAFF
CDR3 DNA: TGTGCCAGCAGCCCAGGAAAAGGGAACACTGAAGCTTTCTTT

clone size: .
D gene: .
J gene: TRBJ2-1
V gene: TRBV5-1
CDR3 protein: CASSLGSRVYNEQFF
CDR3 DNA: TGCGCCAGCAGCTTGGGGTCCAGGGTATACAATGAGCAGTTCTTC

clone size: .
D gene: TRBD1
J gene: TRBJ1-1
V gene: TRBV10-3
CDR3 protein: CAIRDRGLANTEAFF
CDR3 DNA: TGTGCCATCAGGGACAGGGGTCTGGCGAACACTGAAGCTTTCTTT

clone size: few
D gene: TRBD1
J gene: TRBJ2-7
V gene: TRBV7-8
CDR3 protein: CASSLEGTGKTYEQYF
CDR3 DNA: TGTGCCAGCAGCTTAGAGGGGACAGGGAAGACCTACGAGCAGTACTTC

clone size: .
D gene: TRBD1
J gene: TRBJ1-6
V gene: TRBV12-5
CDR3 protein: CASGLEGQGNSPLHF
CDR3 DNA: TGTGCTAGTGGTTTGGAGGGACAGGGGAATTCACCCCTCCACTTT

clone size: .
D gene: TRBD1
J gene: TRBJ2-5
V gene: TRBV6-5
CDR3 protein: CASSRTGYGETQYF
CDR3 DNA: TGTGCCAGCAGTCGGACAGGTTACGGCGAGACCCAGTACTTC

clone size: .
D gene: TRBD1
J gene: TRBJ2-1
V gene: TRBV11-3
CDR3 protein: CASSLEGQYNEQFF
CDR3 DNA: TGTGCCAGCAGCTTAGAGGGACAGTACAATGAGCAGTTCTTC

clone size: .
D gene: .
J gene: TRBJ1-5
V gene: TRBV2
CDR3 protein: CASSVTSAGGNQPQHF
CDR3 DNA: TGTGCCAGCAGTGTTACCAGCGCCGGCGGCAATCAGCCCCAGCATTTT

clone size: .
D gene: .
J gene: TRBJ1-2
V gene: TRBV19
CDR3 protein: CASSIGASGYTF
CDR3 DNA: TGTGCCAGTAGTATAGGGGCGTCTGGCTACACCTTC

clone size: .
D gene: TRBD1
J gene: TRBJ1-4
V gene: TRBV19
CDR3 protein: CASSIGDSLLSANEKLFF
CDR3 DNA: TGTGCCAGTAGTATAGGGGACAGTTTGTTATCAGCTAATGAAAAACTGTTTTTT

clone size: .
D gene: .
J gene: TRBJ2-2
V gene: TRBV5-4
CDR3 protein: CASSRLMTRGTGELFF
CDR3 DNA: TGTGCCAGCAGCCGTCTTATGACAAGGGGTACCGGGGAGCTGTTTTTT

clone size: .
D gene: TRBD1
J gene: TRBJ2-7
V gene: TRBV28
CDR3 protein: CASIGTGKTYEQYF
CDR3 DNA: TGTGCCAGCATAGGGACAGGTAAAACCTACGAGCAGTACTTC

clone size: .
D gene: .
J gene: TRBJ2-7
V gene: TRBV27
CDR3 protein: CASSSRDAGSYEQYF
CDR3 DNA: TGTGCCAGCAGTTCCAGGGACGCCGGGTCCTACGAGCAGTACTTC

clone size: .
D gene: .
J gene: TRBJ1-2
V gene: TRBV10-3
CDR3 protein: CAISNEGGGDYGYTF
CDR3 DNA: TGTGCCATCAGTAATGAAGGAGGGGGGGACTATGGCTACACCTTC

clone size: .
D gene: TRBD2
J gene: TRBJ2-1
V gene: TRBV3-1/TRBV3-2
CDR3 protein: CASSQAGLVWEQFF
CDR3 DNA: TGTGCCAGCAGCCAAGCGGGACTAGTCTGGGAGCAGTTCTTC

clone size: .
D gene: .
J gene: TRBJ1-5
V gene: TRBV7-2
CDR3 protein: CASSLVFNQPQHF
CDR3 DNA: TGTGCCAGCAGCTTAGTCTTCAATCAGCCCCAGCATTTT

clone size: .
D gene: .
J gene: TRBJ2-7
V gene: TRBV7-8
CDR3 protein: CASSSGQSYEQYF
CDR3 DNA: TGTGCCAGCAGCTCCGGACAGAGCTACGAGCAGTACTTC

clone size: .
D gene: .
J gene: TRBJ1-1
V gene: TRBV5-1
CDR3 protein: CASSLDTGMAEAFF
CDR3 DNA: TGCGCCAGCAGCTTGGACACGGGAATGGCTGAAGCTTTCTTT

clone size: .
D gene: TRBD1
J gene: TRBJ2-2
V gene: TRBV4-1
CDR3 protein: CASTAQGAFTGELFF
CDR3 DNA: TGCGCCAGCACCGCGCAGGGGGCGTTTACCGGGGAGCTGTTTTTT

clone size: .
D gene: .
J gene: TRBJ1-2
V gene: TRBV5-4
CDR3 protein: CASSSHGADNYGYTF
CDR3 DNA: TGTGCCAGCAGCTCTCACGGGGCAGATAACTATGGCTACACCTTC

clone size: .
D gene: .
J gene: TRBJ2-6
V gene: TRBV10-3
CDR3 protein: CAISETGRGSGANVLTF
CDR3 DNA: TGTGCCATCAGTGAAACAGGAAGAGGCTCTGGGGCCAACGTCCTGACTTTC

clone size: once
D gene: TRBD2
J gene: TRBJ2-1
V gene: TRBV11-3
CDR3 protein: CASSLGNMAGGPNEQFF
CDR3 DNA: TGTGCCAGCAGCTTAGGGAATATGGCGGGGGGCCCCAATGAGCAGTTCTTC

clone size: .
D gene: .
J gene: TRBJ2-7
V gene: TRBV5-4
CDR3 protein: CASSLFPAGYEQYF
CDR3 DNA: TGTGCCAGCAGCTTGTTCCCTGCCGGGTACGAGCAGTACTTC

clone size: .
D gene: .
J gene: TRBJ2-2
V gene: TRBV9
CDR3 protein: CASSVLGIDTGELFF
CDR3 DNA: TGTGCCAGCAGCGTATTGGGAATCGACACCGGGGAGCTGTTTTTT

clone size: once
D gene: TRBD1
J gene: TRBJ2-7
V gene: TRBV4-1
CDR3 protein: CASSGQNSYEQYF
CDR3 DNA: TGCGCCAGCTCGGGACAGAATTCCTACGAGCAGTACTTC

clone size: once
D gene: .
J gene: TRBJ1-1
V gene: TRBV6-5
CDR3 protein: CASSYSASGYTEAFF
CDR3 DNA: TGTGCCAGCAGTTACTCCGCCAGTGGGTACACTGAAGCTTTCTTT

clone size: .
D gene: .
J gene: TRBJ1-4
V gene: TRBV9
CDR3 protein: CASSPRASLNEKLFF
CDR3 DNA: TGTGCCAGCAGCCCCCGGGCGAGCCTTAATGAAAAACTGTTTTTT

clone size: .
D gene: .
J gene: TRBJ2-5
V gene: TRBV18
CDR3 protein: CASSPLGPGSAETQYF
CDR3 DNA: TGTGCCAGCTCACCGTTGGGTCCCGGGTCGGCGGAGACCCAGTACTTC

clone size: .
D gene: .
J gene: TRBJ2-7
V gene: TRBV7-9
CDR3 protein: CASSLGSTYEQYF
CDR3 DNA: TGTGCCAGCAGCTTAGGGAGTACCTACGAGCAGTACTTC

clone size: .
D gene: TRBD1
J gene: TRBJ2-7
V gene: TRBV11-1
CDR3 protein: CASSFRGHSYEQYF
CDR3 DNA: TGTGCCAGCAGCTTCAGGGGGCACTCCTACGAGCAGTACTTC

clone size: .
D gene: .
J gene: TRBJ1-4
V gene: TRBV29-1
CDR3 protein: CSVGAINEKLFF
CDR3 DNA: TGCAGCGTTGGAGCGATTAATGAAAAACTGTTTTTT

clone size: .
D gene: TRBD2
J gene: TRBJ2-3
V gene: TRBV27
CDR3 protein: CASSLIPAGGRVDTQYF
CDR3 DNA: TGTGCCAGCAGTTTAATCCCAGCGGGGGGGCGGGTAGATACGCAGTATTTT

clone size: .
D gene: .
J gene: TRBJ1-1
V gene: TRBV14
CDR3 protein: CASSQEEPFYTEAFF
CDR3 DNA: TGTGCCAGCAGCCAAGAAGAACCGTTCTACACTGAAGCTTTCTTT

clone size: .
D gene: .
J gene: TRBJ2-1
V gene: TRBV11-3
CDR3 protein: CASSQGNIENEQFF
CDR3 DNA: TGTGCCAGCAGCCAAGGGAACATAGAGAATGAGCAGTTCTTC

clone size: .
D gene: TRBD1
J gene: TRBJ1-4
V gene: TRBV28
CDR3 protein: CASSSGQGSEKLFF
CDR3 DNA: TGTGCCAGCAGTTCCGGACAGGGGTCTGAAAAACTGTTTTTT

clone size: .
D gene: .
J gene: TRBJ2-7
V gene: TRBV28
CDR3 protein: CASSFTQSYEQYF
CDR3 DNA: TGTGCCAGCAGTTTTACACAATCCTACGAGCAGTACTTC

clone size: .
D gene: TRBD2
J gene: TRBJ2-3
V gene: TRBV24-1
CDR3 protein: CATSAFRTSGAHDTQYF
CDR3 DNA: TGTGCCACCAGTGCCTTCCGGACTAGCGGGGCCCACGATACGCAGTATTTT

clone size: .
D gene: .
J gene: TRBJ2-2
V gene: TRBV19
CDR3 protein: CASSIVGGAGELFF
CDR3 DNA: TGTGCCAGTAGTATAGTGGGGGGAGCCGGGGAGCTGTTTTTT